The rows below give T cell receptor beta chains drawn from one sample of a study of blood T cell repertoires in COVID-19. Sequenced by immunoSEQ multiplex PCR; TCRdb stores in-frame clones only, minus some. The sample contains roughly 350,000 clones, about nine tenths of which appear only once. The sequencing input was peripheral blood. The receptors derive from a woman aged 50 to 60 with COVID-19, enrolled during active disease. Both conserved end residues are part of each CDR3. D genes are given only for firm matches. Only some rows state a clone size, as once, few, many or a class for expanded clones.

TRBV3-1/TRBV3-2	TRBJ1-5	-	TRBD1	TGTGCCAGCAGCCAAGGGACAGGGGCAACTCAGCCCCAGCATTTT	CASSQGTGATQPQHF
TRBV7-2	TRBJ1-5	-	TRBD1	TGTGCCAGCAGCTCCTTGACAGGGGTATCTCAGCCCCAGCATTTT	CASSSLTGVSQPQHF
TRBV7-6	TRBJ1-6	-	TRBD1	TGTGCCAGCAGCTTGCGGGACAGCCCAAATAATTCACCCCTCCACTTT	CASSLRDSPNNSPLHF
TRBV10-3	TRBJ2-3	-	-	TGTGCCATCAGTGAGTTCGTCTCGAGCACAGATACGCAGTATTTT	CAISEFVSSTDTQYF
TRBV6-6	TRBJ1-1	-	-	TGTGCCAGCATCAACGAAAAGGGGTCCCGGGAGGCTTTCTTT	CASINEKGSREAFF
TRBV5-1	TRBJ2-1	once	TRBD2	TGCGCCAGCAGCTTGACGTCTAGCGGGAGTGGGAACAATGAGCAGTTCTTC	CASSLTSSGSGNNEQFF
TRBV24-1	TRBJ1-2	-	TRBD1	TGTGCCACCAGTGACCCCGGGACAGGGCCTCGAGGCTACACCTTC	CATSDPGTGPRGYTF
TRBV7-9	TRBJ2-2	-	TRBD2	TGTGCCAGCACCCTCTTCCGCTCCCGAGCGGGAGGGTCCGGGGAGCTGTTTTTT	CASTLFRSRAGGSGELFF
TRBV30	TRBJ2-3	-	-	TGTGCCTGGGCAAGCGGTACGCAGTATTTT	CAWASGTQYF
TRBV7-9	TRBJ2-1	-	-	TGTGCCAGCAGCCCGGTATTCAATGAGCAGTTCTTC	CASSPVFNEQFF
TRBV2	TRBJ2-7	-	TRBD1	TGTGCCAGCAGCGATGACAGGGGGCACTCCGGAGGCGAGCAGTACTTC	CASSDDRGHSGGEQYF
TRBV21-1	TRBJ2-4	-	-	TGTGCCAGCAGCCCTTTAACAGGGGCTTCGGCCAAAAACATTCAGTACTTC	CASSPLTGASAKNIQYF
TRBV5-4	TRBJ1-3	-	-	TGTGCCAGCAGCTCCGCCCCAGGGTCTGGAAACACCATATATTTT	CASSSAPGSGNTIYF
TRBV6-5	TRBJ2-5	-	TRBD1	TGTGCCAGCAGTCCGGGACAGGGGATCCAAGAGACCCAGTACTTC	CASSPGQGIQETQYF
TRBV7-8	TRBJ2-2	-	TRBD1	TGTGCCAGCAGCTCGGACAGGGCCCTAGTCGGGGAGCTGTTTTTT	CASSSDRALVGELFF
TRBV2	TRBJ2-1	-	TRBD2	TGTGCCAGCAACAGCGGGAGGGGCAATGAGCAGTTCTTC	CASNSGRGNEQFF
TRBV6-2/TRBV6-3	TRBJ1-2	-	-	TGTGCCAGCAGTTACCTTGGACAGAGGGCCCTGAACTATGGCTACACCTTC	CASSYLGQRALNYGYTF
TRBV6-4	TRBJ1-2	-	TRBD1	TGTGCCAGCAGTGACTCCCCCCAGGGGGCTTATGGCTACACCTTC	CASSDSPQGAYGYTF
TRBV3-1/TRBV3-2	TRBJ2-7	-	TRBD2	TGTGCCAGCAGCAGAGGGACTAGCGGGACCTACGAGCAGTACTTC	CASSRGTSGTYEQYF
TRBV5-6	TRBJ1-2	few	-	TGTGCCAGCAGCCGGCGGGGGACAAGTCTCGCGCATGGCTACACCTTC	CASSRRGTSLAHGYTF
TRBV7-7	TRBJ2-3	-	TRBD2	TGTGCCAGCAGCGAGGGGCTAGCGGGGTCGGATACGCAGTATTTT	CASSEGLAGSDTQYF
TRBV7-3	TRBJ1-1	-	TRBD1	TGTGCCAGCAGCTTAGGAGGGGGCAACACTGAAGCTTTCTTT	CASSLGGGNTEAFF
TRBV5-3	TRBJ1-2	-	TRBD1	TGTGCCAGAAGCGAGGCCGGGACAGGGGTTGGCTACACCTTC	CARSEAGTGVGYTF
TRBV5-1	TRBJ2-2	-	TRBD2	TGCGCCAGCAGCATTAGGACTAGCGGAAACACCGGGGAGCTGTTTTTT	CASSIRTSGNTGELFF
TRBV4-3	TRBJ2-6	-	-	TGCGCCAGCAGCCAAGAATTGGGGGCCTGGTACTCTGGGGCCAACGTCCTGACTTTC	CASSQELGAWYSGANVLTF
TRBV2	TRBJ1-5	-	-	TGTGCCAGCAGGCTAGAAGGGGCGGGCAATCAGCCCCAGCATTTT	CASRLEGAGNQPQHF
TRBV5-1	TRBJ2-4	-	TRBD2	TGCGCCAGCAGCTTAGCGGGAGCAGCCAAAAACATTCAGTACTTC	CASSLAGAAKNIQYF
TRBV5-1	TRBJ2-1	-	TRBD2	TGCGCCAGCAGCATTGGACTAGCGGGAGGGAATGAGCAGTTCTTC	CASSIGLAGGNEQFF
TRBV5-8	TRBJ2-5	-	-	TGTGCCAGCAGCGACCTAATTAAGGGGTCAGGAGAGACCCAGTACTTC	CASSDLIKGSGETQYF
TRBV4-2	TRBJ2-1	-	-	TGTGCCAGCAACCCTCGGTCCCAGGACAATGAGCAGTTCTTC	CASNPRSQDNEQFF
TRBV3-1/TRBV3-2	TRBJ2-3	-	TRBD1	TGTGCCAGCAGCCAATCGCTCACAGGGGCGGGTGATACGCAGTATTTT	CASSQSLTGAGDTQYF
TRBV7-6	TRBJ2-7	-	TRBD1	TGTGCCAGCAGCTTATTCAGGGACAGCTACGAGCAGTACTTC	CASSLFRDSYEQYF
TRBV19	TRBJ2-1	-	-	TGTGCCAGTAGAAAACAGGCGGGACTCAACTCCTACAATGAGCAGTTCTTC	CASRKQAGLNSYNEQFF
TRBV5-1	TRBJ1-1	-	-	TGCGCCAGCTCAGAAGGAGGGACGGGGAACACTGAAGCTTTCTTT	CASSEGGTGNTEAFF
TRBV7-3	TRBJ2-1	-	-	TGTGCCAGCAGCTTAGCCGGACTTCCTGTGGCGAATGAGCAGTTCTTC	CASSLAGLPVANEQFF
TRBV15	TRBJ2-1	-	TRBD2	TGTGCCACCAGCGGATGGACTAGCGGGAGGACCGAATCCTACAATGAGCAGTTCTTC	CATSGWTSGRTESYNEQFF
TRBV9	TRBJ2-5	few	TRBD1	TGTGCCAGCAGCGTAGGGGGACAGCAAGAGACCCAGTACTTC	CASSVGGQQETQYF
TRBV7-9	TRBJ1-1	-	TRBD1	TGTGCCAGCAGCCACAAGGGACAGGTGTACACTGAAGCTTTCTTT	CASSHKGQVYTEAFF
TRBV6-5	TRBJ1-2	-	TRBD1	TGTGCCATTAGAGGGCAGGGGGGCAGCTATGGCTACACCTTC	CAIRGQGGSYGYTF
TRBV11-3	TRBJ2-3	-	-	TGTGCCAGCGGGTCCGGAGGCACAGATACGCAGTATTTT	CASGSGGTDTQYF